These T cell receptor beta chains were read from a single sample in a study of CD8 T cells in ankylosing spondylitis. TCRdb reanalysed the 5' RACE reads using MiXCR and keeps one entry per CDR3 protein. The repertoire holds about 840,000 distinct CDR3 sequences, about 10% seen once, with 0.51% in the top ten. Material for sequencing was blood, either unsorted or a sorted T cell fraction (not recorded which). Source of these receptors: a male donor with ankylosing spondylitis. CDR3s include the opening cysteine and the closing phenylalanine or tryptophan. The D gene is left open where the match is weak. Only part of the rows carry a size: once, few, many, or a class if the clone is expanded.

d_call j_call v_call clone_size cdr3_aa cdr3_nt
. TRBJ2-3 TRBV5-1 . CASSSSTLDTQYF TGCGCCAGCAGCTCCTCCACGTTAGATACGCAGTATTTT
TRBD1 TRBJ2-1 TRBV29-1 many CSVEDRQGIYNEQFF TGCAGCGTTGAAGATAGACAGGGGATTTACAATGAGCAGTTCTTC
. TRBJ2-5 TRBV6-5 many CASRRGETQYF TGTGCCAGCAGGAGAGGAGAGACCCAGTACTTC
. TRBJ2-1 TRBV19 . CASSIRRLANEQFF TGTGCCAGTAGTATACGGCGTCTAGCGAATGAGCAGTTCTTC
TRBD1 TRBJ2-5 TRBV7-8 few CASSLLGQGAKETQYF TGTGCCAGCAGCTTACTGGGACAGGGGGCGAAAGAGACCCAGTACTTC
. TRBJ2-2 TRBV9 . CASSVDSLNTGELFF TGTGCCAGCAGCGTAGACAGTCTTAACACCGGGGAGCTGTTTTTT
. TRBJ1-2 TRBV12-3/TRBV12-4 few CASSLSQAFYGYTF TGTGCCAGCAGTTTAAGCCAGGCCTTCTATGGCTACACCTTC
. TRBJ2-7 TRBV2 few CASSDSWVSEQYF TGTGCCAGCAGTGACAGCTGGGTCTCCGAGCAGTACTTC
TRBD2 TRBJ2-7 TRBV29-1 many CSVAGVSYEQYF TGCAGCGTGGCGGGAGTCTCCTACGAGCAGTACTTC
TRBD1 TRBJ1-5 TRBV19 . CASQTGLFQPQHF TGTGCCAGTCAGACAGGGCTGTTTCAGCCCCAGCATTTT
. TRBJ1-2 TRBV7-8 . CASSFTGKGGYTF TGTGCCAGCAGCTTTACAGGAAAGGGTGGCTACACCTTC
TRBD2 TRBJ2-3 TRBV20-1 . CSAREGTSFSTDTQYF TGCAGTGCTAGAGAAGGGACTAGCTTTAGCACAGATACGCAGTATTTT
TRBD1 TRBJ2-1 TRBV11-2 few CASSSYQRGTGGNEQFF TGTGCCAGCAGCAGTTACCAACGAGGGACAGGGGGCAATGAGCAGTTCTTC
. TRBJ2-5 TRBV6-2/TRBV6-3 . CASSYHRAGGETQYF TGTGCCAGCAGTTACCACAGGGCTGGGGGAGAGACCCAGTACTTC
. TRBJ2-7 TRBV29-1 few CSVGAGPIRGEQYF TGCAGCGTGGGGGCCGGGCCTATCCGAGGCGAGCAGTACTTC
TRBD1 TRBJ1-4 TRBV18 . CASSPPRDSLREKLFF TGTGCCAGCTCACCACCCCGGGACAGCCTTCGCGAAAAACTGTTTTTT
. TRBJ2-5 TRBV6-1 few CASTDDRLGETQYF TGTGCCAGCACCGATGACAGGCTCGGGGAGACCCAGTACTTC
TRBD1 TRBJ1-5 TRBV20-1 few CSARQGAYQPQHF TGCAGTGCTAGACAGGGGGCGTATCAGCCCCAGCATTTT
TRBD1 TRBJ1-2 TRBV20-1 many CSASEVDRKGYTF TGCAGTGCCTCGGAGGTGGACAGGAAAGGCTACACCTTC
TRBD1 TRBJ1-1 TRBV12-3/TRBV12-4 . CASANQGGSEAFF TGTGCCAGCGCAAACCAAGGGGGCTCTGAAGCTTTCTTT
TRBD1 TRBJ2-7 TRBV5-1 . CASRPIPGQGSYEQYF TGCGCCAGCAGGCCTATTCCGGGACAGGGGTCCTACGAGCAGTACTTC
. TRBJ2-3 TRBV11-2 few CASSAGSGGDTQYF TGTGCCAGCAGCGCGGGGAGCGGAGGAGATACGCAGTATTTT
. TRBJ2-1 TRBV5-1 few CASSSPGLNYNEQFF TGCGCCAGCAGCTCCCCGGGACTCAACTACAATGAGCAGTTCTTC
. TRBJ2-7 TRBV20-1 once CSARDYRTYEQYF TGCAGTGCTAGAGATTACCGAACCTACGAGCAGTACTTC
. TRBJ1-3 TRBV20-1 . CSASNYGPSGNTIYF TGCAGTGCTAGCAACTATGGGCCCTCTGGAAACACCATATATTTT
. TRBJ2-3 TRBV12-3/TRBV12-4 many CASNLGLGTDTQYF TGTGCCAGCAACCTGGGACTCGGCACAGATACGCAGTATTTT
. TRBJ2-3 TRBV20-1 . CSAREVAVTQYF TGCAGTGCTAGAGAGGTAGCGGTTACGCAGTATTTT
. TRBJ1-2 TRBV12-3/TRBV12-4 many CASSLTPTRPVGYTF TGTGCCAGCAGTCTTACCCCAACCCGACCTGTTGGCTACACCTTC
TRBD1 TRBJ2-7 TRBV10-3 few CAISEDREEQYF TGTGCCATCAGTGAGGACAGGGAGGAGCAGTACTTC
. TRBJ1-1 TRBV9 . CASSVGRRASTEAFF TGTGCCAGCAGCGTAGGGCGTAGGGCGAGCACTGAAGCTTTCTTT
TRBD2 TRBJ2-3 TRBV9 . CASSASGGRPDTQYF TGTGCCAGCAGCGCGAGCGGGGGGCGGCCAGATACGCAGTATTTT
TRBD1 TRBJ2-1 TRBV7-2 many CASSRQGWDNEQFF TGTGCCAGCAGCAGACAGGGGTGGGACAATGAGCAGTTCTTC
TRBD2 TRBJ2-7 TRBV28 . CASSFGTSGYEQYF TGTGCCAGCAGTTTTGGGACTAGCGGCTACGAGCAGTACTTC
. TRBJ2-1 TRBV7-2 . CASSAAADSSYNEQFF TGTGCCAGCAGCGCCGCGGCTGACAGCTCCTACAATGAGCAGTTCTTC
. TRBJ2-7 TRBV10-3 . CAIRGTTIGSYEQYF TGTGCCATCAGGGGAACTACTATTGGGTCCTACGAGCAGTACTTC
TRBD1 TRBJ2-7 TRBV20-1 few CSASYRGPSYEQYF TGCAGTGCTAGTTACAGGGGGCCTTCCTACGAGCAGTACTTC
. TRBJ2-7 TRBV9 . CASSGGGWTYEQYF TGTGCCAGCAGCGGCGGTGGTTGGACCTACGAGCAGTACTTC
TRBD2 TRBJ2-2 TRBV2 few CASRRVAGGRTGELFF TGTGCCAGCAGGAGGGTAGCGGGAGGAAGGACCGGGGAGCTGTTTTTT
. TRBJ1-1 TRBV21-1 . CASSKPRVVLSLAFF TGTGCCAGCAGCAAACCTAGAGTGGTCCTGTCTCTGGCTTTCTTT
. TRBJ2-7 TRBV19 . CASSMGRAYEQYF TGTGCCAGTAGTATGGGCAGGGCCTACGAGCAGTACTTC